This T cell receptor (beta chain) was observed in a study of T-cell memory formation after mild COVID-19. Study-level results: The study found balanced CD4/CD8 in clones contracting day 15 to 85 and a CD4+ lean in later expanders. Still unconfirmed is whether the second-wave clones peaking on day 37 recognized SARS-CoV-2. That cross-reactive memory joined was suggested by some responding clones appearing in pre-infection memory.

A single record per CDR3 protein comes from TCRdb applying MiXCR to the 5' RACE reads. The table shows about 400,000 distinct CDR3 sequences, with 14% occurring only once. Trimming removed 6 bases at V and 5 bases at J, with 13 bases between. The length of the CDR3 is 13 residues. This clonotype was picked up many times. Its antigen is unidentified. The gene calls are TRBV12-3 or TRBV12-4 and TRBJ1-1, with D perhaps TRBD1 (5 bases). Sequencing input: PBMCs or a T cell subset sorted from them (not recorded which). This sequence was found in a man aged 18 to 35 who had mild COVID-19 (a few samples of this study predate the infection). Cell type and time point are not known. The CDR3 region is CASSRSEGTEAFF. The CDR3 coding sequence is TGTGCCAGCAGCAGATCTGAGGGGACTGAAGCTTTCTTT.